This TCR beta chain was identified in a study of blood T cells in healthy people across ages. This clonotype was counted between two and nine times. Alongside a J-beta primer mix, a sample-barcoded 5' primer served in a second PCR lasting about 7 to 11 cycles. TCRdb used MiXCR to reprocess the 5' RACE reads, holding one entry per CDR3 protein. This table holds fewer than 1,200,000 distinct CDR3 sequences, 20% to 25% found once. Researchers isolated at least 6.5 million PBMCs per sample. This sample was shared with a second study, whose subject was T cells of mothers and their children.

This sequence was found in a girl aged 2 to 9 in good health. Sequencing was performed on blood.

The CDR3 nucleotides are TGTGCCAGCAGAGGAACTAGCGACGAGCAGTACTTC. This codes for CASRGTSDEQYF. The gene calls are TRBV12-3 or TRBV12-4 and TRBJ2-7; 7 positions match TRBD2. The trim removed 6 bases at V and 5 bases at J, leaving 4 bases unmatched. This CDR3 region has 12 residues.